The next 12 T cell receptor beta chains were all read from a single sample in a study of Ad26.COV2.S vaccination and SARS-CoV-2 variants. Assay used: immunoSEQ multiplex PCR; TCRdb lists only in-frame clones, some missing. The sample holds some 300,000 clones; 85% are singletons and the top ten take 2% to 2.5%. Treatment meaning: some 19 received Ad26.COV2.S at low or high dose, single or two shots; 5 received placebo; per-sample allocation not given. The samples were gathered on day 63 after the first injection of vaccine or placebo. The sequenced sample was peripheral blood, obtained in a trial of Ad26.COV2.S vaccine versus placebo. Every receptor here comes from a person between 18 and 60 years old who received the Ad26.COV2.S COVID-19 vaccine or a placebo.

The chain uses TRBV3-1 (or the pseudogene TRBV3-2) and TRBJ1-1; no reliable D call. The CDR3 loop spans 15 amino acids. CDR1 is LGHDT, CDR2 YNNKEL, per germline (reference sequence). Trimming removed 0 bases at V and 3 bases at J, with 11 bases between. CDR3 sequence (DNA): TGTGCCAGCAGCCAAGATCTTTTGGTCCACACTGAAGCTTTCTTT. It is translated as CASSQDLLVHTEAFF.

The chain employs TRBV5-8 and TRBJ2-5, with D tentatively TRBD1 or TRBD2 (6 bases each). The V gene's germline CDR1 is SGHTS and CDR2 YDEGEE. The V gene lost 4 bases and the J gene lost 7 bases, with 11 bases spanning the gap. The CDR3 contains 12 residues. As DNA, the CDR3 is TGTGCCAGCAGCCCTAAGGGGGGGACCCAGTACTTC. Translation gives CASSPKGGTQYF.

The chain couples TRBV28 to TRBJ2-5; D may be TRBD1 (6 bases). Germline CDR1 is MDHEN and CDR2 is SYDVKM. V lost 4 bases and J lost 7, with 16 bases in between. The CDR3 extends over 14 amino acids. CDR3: CASSSSRVGATQYF. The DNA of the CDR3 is TGTGCCAGCAGTTCTTCCAGGGTGGGGGCGACCCAGTACTTC.

CDR3 sequence: CASSLFGQGNTGELFF. Here the CDR3 DNA reads TGCGCCAGCAGCTTGTTCGGGCAGGGCAACACCGGGGAGCTGTTTTTT. V usage is TRBV5-1 and J usage is TRBJ2-2; tentative D call: TRBD1 (5 bases). Between the trimmed V and J ends, which lost 1 base and 2 bases, there was a span of 12 bases. From germline, CDR1 is SGHRS and CDR2 YFSETQ. This CDR3 is 16 amino acids long. Full variable domain (remainder filled in from reference TRBV5-1 and TRBJ2-2): KAGVTQTPRYLIKTRGQQVTLSCSPISGHRSVSWYQQTPGQGLQFLFEYFSETQRNKGNFPGRFSGRQFSNSRSEMNVSTLELGDSALYLCASSLFGQGNTGELFFGEGSRLTVL.

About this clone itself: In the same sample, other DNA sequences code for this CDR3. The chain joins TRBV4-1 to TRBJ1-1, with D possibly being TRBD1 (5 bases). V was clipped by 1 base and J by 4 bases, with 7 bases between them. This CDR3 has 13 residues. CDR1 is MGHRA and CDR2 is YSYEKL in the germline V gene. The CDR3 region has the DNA TGCGCCAGCAGCCAAGGAAGGGGCACTGAAGCTTTCTTT. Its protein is CASSQGRGTEAFF.

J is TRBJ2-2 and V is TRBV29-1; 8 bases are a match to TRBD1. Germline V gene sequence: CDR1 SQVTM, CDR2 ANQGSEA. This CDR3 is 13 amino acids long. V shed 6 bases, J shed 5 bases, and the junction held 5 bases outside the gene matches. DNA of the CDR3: TGCAGCGTGGGGACAGGTTTGACCGGGGAGCTGTTTTTT. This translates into CSVGTGLTGELFF.

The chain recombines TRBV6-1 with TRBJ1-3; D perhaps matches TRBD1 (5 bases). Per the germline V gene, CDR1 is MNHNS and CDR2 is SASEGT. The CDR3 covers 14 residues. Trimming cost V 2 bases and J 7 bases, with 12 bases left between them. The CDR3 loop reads CASSESRAPNTIYF. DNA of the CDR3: TGTGCCAGCAGTGAAAGCAGGGCGCCGAACACCATATATTTT.

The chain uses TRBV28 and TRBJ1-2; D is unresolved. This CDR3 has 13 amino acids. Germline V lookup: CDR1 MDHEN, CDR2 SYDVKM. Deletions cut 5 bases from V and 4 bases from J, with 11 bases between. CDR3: CASSTSVGYGYTF. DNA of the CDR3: TGTGCCAGCAGTACTTCAGTCGGCTATGGCTACACCTTC.

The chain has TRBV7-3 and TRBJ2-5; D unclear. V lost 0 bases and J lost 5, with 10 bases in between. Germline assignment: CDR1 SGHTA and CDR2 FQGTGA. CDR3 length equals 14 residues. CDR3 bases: TGTGCCAGCAGCTTAACGGCAGGTGGGGAGACCCAGTACTTC. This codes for CASSLTAGGETQYF.

The CDR3 sequence: CASSDPLAGGAYNEQFF. CDR3 nucleotides: TGTGCCAGCAGTGATCCACTAGCGGGGGGAGCCTACAATGAGCAGTTCTTC. This chain links TRBV6-1 with TRBJ2-1; TRBD2 matches at 12 bases. With V trimmed by 3 bases and J by 2 bases, 5 bases remained unmatched. The CDR3 totals 17 residues. Germline loops: CDR1 MNHNS, CDR2 SASEGT.

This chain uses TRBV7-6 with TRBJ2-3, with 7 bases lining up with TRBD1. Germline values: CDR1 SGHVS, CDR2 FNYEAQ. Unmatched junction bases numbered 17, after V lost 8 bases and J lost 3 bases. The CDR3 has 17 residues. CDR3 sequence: CASGQKAGTVTTDTQYF. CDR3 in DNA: TGTGCCAGCGGACAAAAGGCCGGGACAGTTACAACAGATACGCAGTATTTT. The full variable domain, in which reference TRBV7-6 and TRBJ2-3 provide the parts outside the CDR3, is GAGVSQSPRYKVTKRGQDVALRCDPISGHVSLYWYRQALGQGPEFLTYFNYEAQQDKSGLPNDRFSAERPEGSISTLTIQRTEQRDSAMYRCASGQKAGTVTTDTQYFGPGTRLTVL.

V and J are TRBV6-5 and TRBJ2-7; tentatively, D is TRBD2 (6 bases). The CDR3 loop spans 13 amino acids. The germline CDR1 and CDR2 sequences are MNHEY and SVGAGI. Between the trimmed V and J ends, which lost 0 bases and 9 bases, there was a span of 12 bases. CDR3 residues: CASSYSEGLGQYF. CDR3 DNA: TGTGCCAGCAGTTACTCGGAGGGCTTGGGGCAGTACTTC.